This record looks at one TCR beta chain sequence and its context. What it binds is unknown. Germline V gene data show CDR1 as MGHDK and CDR2 as SYGVNS. The trim removed 8 bases at V and 1 base at J, leaving 8 bases unmatched. This CDR3 is 14 amino acids long. The donors were in the roughly 120-subject validation cohort; that cohort was separate from the roughly 700-subject first cohort. The sample belongs to a study of cytomegalovirus exposure and HLA in healthy donors. Overall study context: Per a later analysis, the roughly 690 first-cohort and some 130 validation repertoires shared one platform. General study results and limits: Most TCR sequences proved rare, with some public TCRs found in many donors. Within the approximately 110 validation repertoires, first-cohort TCR clusters tended to co-occur, according to a later analysis.

The data were produced by immunoSEQ multiplex PCR, yet TCRdb's version contains in-frame clones alone and is incomplete. The sample lists 120,000 or so clones; about 96% were seen once. The chain recombines TRBV25-1 with TRBJ2-7; 7 nucleotides line up with TRBD1. The sequenced sample consisted of PBMCs. The TCR was taken from a man younger than 35 in good health and CMV-seronegative. The CDR3 region has the DNA TGTGCCAGCGGGGACAGTCTCATTTCCTACGAGCAGTACTTC. It specifies CASGDSLISYEQYF.